The rows below give T cell receptor beta chains drawn from one sample of a study of metastatic and nonmetastatic thyroid tumors. Using MiXCR, TCRdb re-called clones from the PCR reads. This table has approximately 12,000 clones, 20% to 25% appearing once. Sequenced: blood. All receptors derive from a female donor with papillary thyroid cancer or a benign thyroid nodule (not recorded which). Some clones in this sample may be carry-over from other donors' samples. Both conserved end residues are trimmed from each CDR3. D genes are given only for firm matches. Clone size, where shown, is once, few, many, or a class for clones that have expanded.

TRBD2,TRBJ2-1,NA,TRBV12-5,ASCLELGGANEQF
NA,TRBJ2-7,NA,TRBV18,ASHSGTGMEQY
NA,TRBJ1-1,many,TRBV30,AWSDGVNTEAF
NA,TRBJ2-2,NA,TRBV27,ASSLSRVLNTGELF
NA,TRBJ2-2,medium-sized,TRBV28,ASSLLFQPTGELF
TRBD2,TRBJ2-7,NA,TRBV6-1,ASIGTSLDEQY
TRBD2,TRBJ2-5,many,TRBV4-1,ASSRRTSGVPETQY
NA,TRBJ1-3,many,TRBV30,AWNAPGLTSGNTIY
NA,TRBJ2-7,NA,TRBV20-1,SAKPGHYYEQY
NA,TRBJ2-5,medium-sized,TRBV6-1,ASSETRSQY
NA,TRBJ2-7,medium-sized,TRBV2,ASSDRFIGSYEQY
NA,TRBJ1-6,NA,TRBV30,AWSTGLSPLH
NA,TRBJ2-7,large,TRBV28,ASRDLRYEQY
NA,TRBJ1-5,many,TRBV7-8,ASSLSYRQSNQPQH
NA,TRBJ2-1,many,TRBV9,ASFPPILALNLNEQF
NA,TRBJ1-2,NA,TRBV5-1,ASSFDGGYGYT
NA,TRBJ1-1,medium-sized,TRBV28,ASRGPHTEAF
NA,TRBJ1-1,NA,TRBV6-1,ASSPPGMNTEAF
TRBD1,TRBJ1-4,NA,TRBV18,ASSPRQGGEKLF
TRBD2,TRBJ2-1,many,TRBV6-1,ASSLRGVPYNEQF
TRBD1,TRBJ1-2,many,TRBV5-6,ASSFTGTAYGYT
NA,TRBJ2-7,NA,TRBV4-3,ASSQVFGEPYEQY
NA,TRBJ2-7,NA,TRBV6-1,ASGPLGSYEQY
TRBD2,TRBJ2-2,NA,TRBV7-8,ASRVSGKVNAGELF
NA,TRBJ1-1,few,TRBV6-1,ASSSMGLEGTEAF
TRBD1,TRBJ1-1,few,TRBV2,ASQTGTGGNTEAF
NA,TRBJ2-2,medium-sized,TRBV6-1,ASSPQSVNTGELF
NA,TRBJ2-2,many,TRBV20-1,SALLGKASWGTGELF
NA,TRBJ1-5,medium-sized,TRBV2,ASSEIGAGPQH
NA,TRBJ2-3,NA,TRBV2,ASSSLPRGAGTDTQY
NA,TRBJ1-2,few,TRBV6-9,ASTLREGRGWT
NA,TRBJ2-2,NA,TRBV19,ASSIAGLATGELF
TRBD2,TRBJ2-1,many,TRBV30,AWSRLAGHNEQF
TRBD2,TRBJ2-7,NA,TRBV4-1,ASSFAPGLAAYEQY
NA,TRBJ1-1,medium-sized,TRBV10-3,AISAGTEAF
NA,TRBJ1-1,medium-sized,TRBV6-1,ASSERGAF
NA,TRBJ1-2,many,TRBV29-1,SVEGLGGYT
NA,TRBJ2-1,medium-sized,TRBV28,ASRGMQQGNEQF
TRBD1,TRBJ2-7,few,TRBV6-1,ASSQDRGSYEQY
NA,TRBJ1-1,medium-sized,TRBV2,ASTELENTEAF
NA,TRBJ1-1,NA,TRBV7-9,ASSLGTGNTEAF
NA,TRBJ1-4,many,TRBV11-2,ASSLDVAIREKLF
TRBD1,TRBJ1-2,many,TRBV4-1,ASSGPTGAYGYT
NA,TRBJ2-6,medium-sized,TRBV28,ASSLGAGGLAGANVLT
NA,TRBJ2-3,many,TRBV5-6,ASSLEEKKYTDTQY
TRBD2,TRBJ2-3,NA,TRBV6-4,ASSDTGLAKDTQY
TRBD2,TRBJ2-1,NA,TRBV5-4,ASSLSLSRELRGQF
NA,TRBJ2-3,medium-sized,TRBV15,GAGRAASDTQY
TRBD1,TRBJ1-3,NA,TRBV7-9,ASSAGGAGNTIY
NA,TRBJ2-1,NA,TRBV28,ASSPTPPDAQDNEQF
TRBD1,TRBJ1-1,many,TRBV11-2,ASSPQNSGQGDKAF
NA,TRBJ2-1,NA,TRBV6-1,ASSLTQAVADNEQF
NA,TRBJ2-7,NA,TRBV7-9,ASSPGGGPYEQY
TRBD1,TRBJ2-1,many,TRBV7-9,ASSTGQGSYNEQF